The 16 T cell receptor beta chains below were found in one sample sequenced in a study of shared clonotypes between healthy human individuals. Assay: immunoSEQ multiplex PCR; the TCRdb copy retains only in-frame clones and omits some. The sample yields around 2.3 million clones, around 95% seen once. The material sequenced was naive CD4+ T cells sorted from blood. The subset denotes: CD45RA+ positively selected. All receptors come from a man aged 18-30 years in good health.

The chain has TRBV11-2 and TRBJ2-3, with TRBD1 as a possible D gene (6 bases). The CDR3 has 15 residues. With 8 bases removed from V and 3 bases from J, the gap between germline ends came to 18 bases. CDR1 and CDR2 from the germline V gene are SGHAT and FQNNGV. CDR3 protein: CASLRSWTDTDTQYF. The DNA of the CDR3 is TGTGCCAGCTTACGCTCGTGGACAGATACAGATACGCAGTATTTT. Looking up the rest from reference TRBV11-2 and TRBJ2-3 gives the full variable domain: EAGVAQSPRYKIIEKRQSVAFWCNPISGHATLYWYQQILGQGPKLLIQFQNNGVVDDSQLPKDRFSAERLKGVDSTLKIQPAKLEDSAVYLCASLRSWTDTDTQYFGPGTRLTVL.

The gene calls are TRBV6-5 and TRBJ1-6, with D tentatively TRBD1 (5 bases). From germline, CDR1 is MNHEY and CDR2 SVGAGI. Trimming cost V 4 bases and J 9 bases, with 13 bases left between them. The CDR3 covers 14 residues. CDR3 in amino acids: CASSLTLQGSPLHF. The CDR3 DNA reads TGTGCCAGCAGTTTGACCCTCCAGGGTTCACCCCTCCACTTT.

The chain links TRBV30 to TRBJ1-1; D is perhaps TRBD1 (5 bases). This CDR3 region has 14 residues. Germline V gene sequence: CDR1 GTSNPN, CDR2 SVGIG (reference sequence). V was cut by 4 bases and J by 1 base, with 13 bases left in between. The CDR3 DNA is TGTGCCTGGACCCGTGGGGGGACGAACACTGAAGCTTTCTTT. Protein sequence: CAWTRGGTNTEAFF.

The chain joins TRBV28 to TRBJ2-3; D uncertain. Germline assignment: CDR1 MDHEN and CDR2 SYDVKM. This CDR3 spans 12 amino acids. The V and J ends lost 4 bases and 7 bases respectively, with 9 bases between them. CDR3 DNA: TGTGCCAGCAGTTCCTCGGCGTATACGCAGTATTTT. It yields the protein CASSSSAYTQYF.

V and J are TRBV18 and TRBJ2-1; D gene ambiguous. Germline CDR1 and CDR2: KGHSH and LQKENI. The CDR3 sequence is 12 residues long. The V and J ends lost 3 bases and 9 bases respectively, with 9 bases between them. DNA of the CDR3: TGTGCCAGCTCACCCGACACCCCTGAGCAGTTCTTC. This sequence encodes CASSPDTPEQFF.

The sample holds a few counts of this clone. At one end the junction does not follow the germline gene, possibly because of a read error. This chain joins TRBV19 and TRBJ2-3; D call uncertain. The CDR3 sequence is 11 residues long. Germline V lookup: CDR1 LNHDA, CDR2 SQIVND (reference sequence). The CDR3 loop is CATSNADTQYF. The CDR3 DNA reads TGTGCCACTAGTAATGCAGATACGCAGTATTTT.

The rearrangement uses TRBV5-1 and TRBJ2-7; TRBD1 matches at 7 bases. The CDR3 loop spans 14 amino acids. CDR1 SGHRS and CDR2 YFSETQ come from the germline V gene. The trim removed 1 base at V and 2 bases at J, leaving 3 bases unmatched. The CDR3 loop reads CASSLRDRTYEQYF. The CDR3 bases are TGCGCCAGCAGCTTGCGGGACAGAACCTACGAGCAGTACTTC.

The chain carries TRBV5-6 and TRBJ2-7, with 10 bases that match TRBD1. The CDR3 extends over 15 amino acids. CDR1 is SGHDT and CDR2 is YYEEEE in the germline V gene. With V trimmed by 0 bases and J by 5 bases, 5 bases remained unmatched. CDR3 coding DNA: TGTGCCAGCAGCTTGGTTGGGACAGGGGTCCACGAGCAGTACTTC. This translates into CASSLVGTGVHEQYF. Together with reference TRBV5-6 and TRBJ2-7, the CDR3 gives the full variable domain: DAGVTQSPTHLIKTRGQQVTLRCSPKSGHDTVSWYQQALGQGPQFIFQYYEEEERQRGNFPDRFSGHQFPNYSSELNVNALLLGDSALYLCASSLVGTGVHEQYFGPGTRLTVT.

The chain uses TRBV7-2 and TRBJ2-7, with D possibly matching TRBD2 (6 bases). Deletions cut 4 bases from V and 4 bases from J, with 20 bases between. The germline CDR1 and CDR2 sequences are SGHTA and FQGNSA. This CDR3 has 16 residues. The CDR3 nucleotides are TGTGCCAGCAGCTCCTCGGGGTCCCTAGCGAGTTACGAGCAGTACTTC. Protein sequence: CASSSSGSLASYEQYF. The variable domain in full, with the rest retrieved from reference TRBV7-2 and TRBJ2-7, is GAGVSQSPSNKVTEKGKDVELRCDPISGHTALYWYRQSLGQGLEFLIYFQGNSAPDKSGLPSDRFSAERTGGSVSTLTIQRTQQEDSAVYLCASSSSGSLASYEQYFGPGTRLTVT.

The J gene is TRBJ2-7, the V gene TRBV11-2; 8 bases agree with TRBD1. From germline, CDR1 is SGHAT and CDR2 FQNNGV. This CDR3 is built from 14 residues. The V segment lost 1 base and the J segment 3 bases; nucleotides outside the gene matches: 2. The CDR3: CASSLGTGNYEQYF. The CDR3 DNA sequence: TGTGCCAGCAGCTTAGGGACAGGGAACTACGAGCAGTACTTC. Looking up the rest from reference TRBV11-2 and TRBJ2-7 gives the full variable domain: EAGVAQSPRYKIIEKRQSVAFWCNPISGHATLYWYQQILGQGPKLLIQFQNNGVVDDSQLPKDRFSAERLKGVDSTLKIQPAKLEDSAVYLCASSLGTGNYEQYFGPGTRLTVT.

J is TRBJ2-5 and V is TRBV15; no firm D call. CDR1 and CDR2 from the germline V gene are LNHNV and YYDKDF (reference sequence). V was clipped by 5 bases and J by 5 bases, with 12 bases between them. This CDR3 has 13 residues. The CDR3 reads CATSPTAGETQYF. CDR3 coding DNA: TGTGCCACCAGCCCGACGGCCGGGGAGACCCAGTACTTC.

The rearrangement links TRBV6-1 to TRBJ2-6; D gene uncertain. This CDR3 is built from 15 residues. The germline CDR1 and CDR2 sequences are MNHNS and SASEGT. The V gene lost 8 bases and the J gene lost 0 bases, with 11 bases spanning the gap. The CDR3 coding sequence is TGTGCCAGCTGCAAAACCGGCTCTGGGGCCAACGTCCTGACTTTC. As protein: CASCKTGSGANVLTF.

The genes are TRBV5-1 and TRBJ2-7; D is unclear. CDR3 length equals 15 residues. Germline CDR1 and CDR2: SGHRS and YFSETQ. V lost 0 bases and J lost 1, with 11 bases in between. This chain's CDR3 is CASSLERRESYEQYF. The DNA for the CDR3 is TGCGCCAGCAGCTTGGAGCGACGAGAATCCTACGAGCAGTACTTC.

The chain recombines TRBV27 with TRBJ2-7; 8 bases match TRBD2. Germline V gene data show CDR1 as MNHEY and CDR2 as SMNVEV (reference sequence). The CDR3 spans 13 residues. Unmatched junction bases numbered 8, after V lost 7 bases and J lost 6 bases. The CDR3 reads CASKSGLVAEQYF. In DNA, the CDR3 is TGTGCCAGCAAATCGGGACTAGTCGCCGAGCAGTACTTC.

This rearrangement joins TRBV7-9 to TRBJ1-4, with a tentative D call TRBD1 (6 bases). Trimming pared 4 bases from V and 5 bases from J, leaving 14 bases between. CDR1 is SEHNR, CDR2 FQNEAQ, per germline (reference sequence). The CDR3 length is 15 residues. The CDR3 DNA follows: TGTGCCAGCAGCTCACAGGGTGGGGTGAATGAAAAACTGTTTTTT. This encodes CASSSQGGVNEKLFF.

CDR3 DNA: TGTGCCAGCAGTTTCCCCGGGACAGGGAACACCGGGGAGCTGTTTTTT. Protein product: CASSFPGTGNTGELFF. The chain recombines TRBV6-4 with TRBJ2-2; 8 nucleotides agree with TRBD1. V lost 5 bases to trimming and J lost 1 base; unmatched junction nucleotides: 6. From germline, CDR1 is MRHNA and CDR2 SNTAGT. The CDR3 consists of 16 residues.